What follows are 3 T cell receptor beta chains derived from one specimen sequenced in a study of blood T cell repertoires in COVID-19. Produced via immunoSEQ multiplex PCR; TCRdb's table is partial and in-frame only. In the table there are 150,000 to 200,000 clones, over 70% of which are singletons. The sequenced sample consisted of PBMCs or T cells enriched from blood (not recorded which). Receptors originate from a woman aged 55-69 years who had recovered from COVID-19.

The gene calls are TRBV18 and TRBJ2-7; tentative D call: TRBD2 (5 bases). V was cut by 10 bases and J by 1 base, with 14 bases left in between. CDR1 and CDR2 from the germline V gene are KGHSH and LQKENI. There are 13 residues in the CDR3. The CDR3 DNA sequence: TGTGCCACTCGGGGTCAGGATTCCTACGAGCAGTACTTC. Encoded protein: CATRGQDSYEQYF.

This clone was detected only once. The CDR3 region is CAISESSGRGNTEAFF. In nucleotides, the CDR3 is TGTGCCATCAGTGAGTCTTCAGGCAGGGGTAACACTGAAGCTTTCTTT. This sequence joins TRBV10-3 and TRBJ1-1, with a tentative D call TRBD1 (6 bases). The V and J ends lost 0 bases and 2 bases respectively, with 13 bases between them. This CDR3 comprises 16 residues. Looked up from germline, CDR1 is ENHRY and CDR2 is SYGVKD.

The chain has TRBV18 and TRBJ1-2, with TRBD1 matching 7 bases. The CDR3 totals 12 residues. CDR1 and CDR2 (germline): KGHSH, LQKENI. V gave up 2 bases and J gave up 6 bases; unmatched junction bases: 0. In DNA form, the CDR3 reads TGTGCCAGCTCACCAGACAGGGATGGCTACACCTTC. Translated: CASSPDRDGYTF.